A single sample gave rise to the 20 T cell receptor beta chains below, sequenced in a study of cytomegalovirus exposure and HLA in healthy donors. Assay used: immunoSEQ multiplex PCR; TCRdb lists only in-frame clones, some missing. The sample includes under 300,000 clones, about 86% of them seen just once. Sequenced sample: PBMCs. The receptor source for this set is a woman aged 18-29 years in good health and CMV-seronegative.

The CDR3 loop reads CASSWGQGNEQFF. The CDR3 DNA sequence: TGTGCCAGCAGCTGGGGACAGGGAAATGAGCAGTTCTTC. The chain links TRBV5-6 to TRBJ2-1; the match to TRBD1 covers 9 bases. The germline gives CDR1 SGHDT, CDR2 YYEEEE. Germline trimming cut 3 bases from V and 7 bases from J; bases unmatched to any gene: 2. The CDR3 is 13 residues long.

The CDR3 sequence is CASSPGTALKEQYF. CDR3 DNA: TGTGCCAGCAGTCCCGGGACAGCCCTAAAAGAGCAGTACTTC. The V and J genes are TRBV5-6 and TRBJ2-7; TRBD1 matches at 7 bases. Germline loops: CDR1 SGHDT, CDR2 YYEEEE. The trim removed 5 bases at V and 7 bases at J, leaving 12 bases unmatched. The length of the CDR3 is 14 residues.

The rearrangement uses TRBV7-9 and TRBJ2-3; possibly TRBD1 for D (6 bases). The CDR3 is 13 amino acids. V gave up 2 bases and J gave up 6 bases, with 9 bases separating them. Germline lookup yields CDR1 SEHNR and CDR2 FQNEAQ (reference sequence). The CDR3 nucleotides are TGTGCCAGCAGCTTACAGGGGTGGGATACGCAGTATTTT. Protein product: CASSLQGWDTQYF.

The V gene is TRBV5-1, the J gene TRBJ2-1, with 11 bases that match TRBD2. The CDR3 contains 14 residues. The V gene's germline CDR1 is SGHRS and CDR2 YFSETQ. V lost 6 bases, J lost 5 bases, and 4 bases stayed unmatched. CDR3 DNA sequence: TGCGCCAGCAATCTAGCGGGGGGAAACAATGAGCAGTTCTTC. Translating gives CASNLAGGNNEQFF.

V usage is TRBV27 and J usage is TRBJ2-7, with 8 bases that match TRBD2. V trimming: 2 bases; J trimming: 4 bases; junction bases outside the gene matches: 7. Per the germline V gene, CDR1 is MNHEY and CDR2 is SMNVEV (reference sequence). The CDR3 is 15 residues long. This CDR3 is CASSLRGGGTYEQYF. CDR3 coding DNA: TGTGCCAGCAGTTTAAGGGGCGGGGGGACTTACGAGCAGTACTTC.

The V call is TRBV9, the J call TRBJ2-3, with D perhaps TRBD2 (5 bases). This CDR3 spans 13 amino acids. Trimming left V 3 bases short and J 0 bases short, with 5 bases between. Germline values: CDR1 SGDLS, CDR2 YYNGEE. This CDR3 is CASSGLSTDTQYF. The CDR3 coding sequence is TGTGCCAGCAGCGGACTAAGCACAGATACGCAGTATTTT.

The gene calls are TRBV4-3 and TRBJ1-3, with TRBD1 identical over 7 bases. The ends lost 4 bases at V and 0 bases at J; junction bases unmatched: 3. Germline V gene lookup returns CDR1 LGHNA and CDR2 YSLEER. The CDR3 spans 15 residues. CDR3 in amino acids: CASSLDRSSGNTIYF. The CDR3 DNA reads as TGCGCCAGCAGCCTGGACAGGAGCTCTGGAAACACCATATATTTT.

This clone was seen repeatedly, ten times or more. The chain couples TRBV2 to TRBJ2-7; 14 bases line up with TRBD2. Germline CDR1 is SNHLY and CDR2 is FYNNEI. V gave up 3 bases and J gave up 0 bases; unmatched junction bases: 7. The CDR3 is made up of 18 amino acids. The CDR3 sequence is CASSERLAGGRSSYEQYF. CDR3 bases: TGTGCCAGCAGTGAGAGACTAGCGGGGGGGCGGAGCTCCTACGAGCAGTACTTC. The whole variable domain, remainder taken from reference TRBV2 and TRBJ2-7, is EPEVTQTPSHQVTQMGQEVILRCVPISNHLYFYWYRQILGQKVEFLVSFYNNEISEKSEIFDDQFSVERPDGSNFTLKIRSTKLEDSAMYFCASSERLAGGRSSYEQYFGPGTRLTVT.

This clone was recorded only once. The chain carries TRBV29-1 and TRBJ1-2, with TRBD1 matching over 9 bases. The CDR3 spans 14 residues. The junction had 14 bases not matched to a gene; V was cut back by 7 bases and J by 8 bases. Looked up from germline, CDR1 is SQVTM and CDR2 is ANQGSEA. The CDR3 DNA is TGCAGCGCCGGGGGGACAGGGCTATTTGAGGGCTACACCTTC. Its protein is CSAGGTGLFEGYTF.

In this sample, this clone turned up once. The V and J genes are TRBV2 and TRBJ2-3, with D perhaps TRBD2 (5 bases). Germline V lookup: CDR1 SNHLY, CDR2 FYNNEI. V was trimmed by 4 bases and J by 0 bases, leaving 11 bases between them. The CDR3 covers 15 residues. The CDR3 is CASSGRGYSTDTQYF. The CDR3 DNA sequence: TGTGCCAGCAGTGGTCGGGGTTATAGCACAGATACGCAGTATTTT.

This clone appeared a single time. The chain carries TRBV2 and TRBJ2-7; possible D gene TRBD1, 5 bases. The CDR3 length is 11 residues. CDR1 is SNHLY and CDR2 is FYNNEI in the germline V gene. Trimming took 6 bases from V and 6 from J, leaving 9 bases between them. CDR3 region: CASRLQVEQYF. CDR3 DNA: TGTGCCAGCAGGTTACAGGTCGAGCAGTACTTC. The full variable domain, in which reference TRBV2 and TRBJ2-7 provide the parts outside the CDR3, is EPEVTQTPSHQVTQMGQEVILRCVPISNHLYFYWYRQILGQKVEFLVSFYNNEISEKSEIFDDQFSVERPDGSNFTLKIRSTKLEDSAMYFCASRLQVEQYFGPGTRLTVT.

The chain employs TRBV5-1 and TRBJ2-7, with 7 bases fitting TRBD1. CDR1 is SGHRS, CDR2 YFSETQ, per germline. Trimming took 3 bases from V and 1 from J; bases not matched to a gene: 4. The CDR3 has 14 residues. Here the CDR3 DNA reads TGCGCCAGCAGCTCAGGGACAGTATCCTACGAGCAGTACTTC. It encodes CASSSGTVSYEQYF.

The rearrangement links TRBV28 to TRBJ1-2, with D perhaps matching TRBD1 (6 bases). The germline V gene encodes CDR1 MDHEN and CDR2 SYDVKM. V was cut by 5 bases and J by 1 base, with 20 bases left in between. This CDR3 region has 17 residues. CDR3 bases: TGTGCCAGCAGTCCACCTCCATACAGGGTACTTAACTATGGCTACACCTTC. Translating gives CASSPPPYRVLNYGYTF.

The V call is TRBV6-5, the J call TRBJ1-1; the D gene is possibly TRBD1 (5 bases). V was trimmed by 2 bases and J by 9 bases, leaving 10 bases between them. Germline-derived CDR1 and CDR2 are MNHEY and SVGAGI. The CDR3 contains 12 residues. CDR3: CASSYGQGQAFF. As DNA, the CDR3 is TGTGCCAGCAGTTACGGGCAGGGTCAAGCTTTCTTT.

V and J are TRBV9 and TRBJ2-4; possible D gene TRBD2, 5 bases. Germline CDR1 SGDLS, CDR2 YYNGEE. The CDR3 covers 16 residues. V lost 2 bases, J lost 1 base, and 13 bases lay in between. CDR3 DNA sequence: TGTGCCAGCAGCGTCCAGGAGGATGAGGCCAAAAACATTCAGTACTTC. As protein: CASSVQEDEAKNIQYF.

This chain connects TRBV5-6 to TRBJ2-6; TRBD1 aligns across 10 bases. Looked up from germline, CDR1 is SGHDT and CDR2 is YYEEEE. The CDR3 is 19 residues long. With V trimmed by 3 bases and J by 2 bases, 11 bases remained unmatched. The CDR3 DNA sequence: TGTGCCAGCAGCTCCCTATTAGACAGGGGGCCGCCTGGGGCCAACGTCCTGACTTTC. Amino acids: CASSSLLDRGPPGANVLTF.

The J gene is TRBJ2-7, the V gene TRBV2, with 7 bases fitting TRBD1. Germline V gene lookup returns CDR1 SNHLY and CDR2 FYNNEI. The CDR3 has 13 residues. Unmatched junction bases numbered 6, after V lost 7 bases and J lost 3 bases. The CDR3 loop reads CASKDRNIYEQYF. The CDR3 DNA reads TGTGCCAGCAAGGACAGGAACATCTACGAGCAGTACTTC.

The chain recombines TRBV7-6 with TRBJ1-2; 12 positions match TRBD1. CDR3 length: 15 amino acids. Germline lookup yields CDR1 SGHVS and CDR2 FNYEAQ. With 5 bases clipped from V and 4 bases from J, the junction kept 5 bases outside the gene matches. CDR3: CASSPGQGAFYGYTF. The CDR3 DNA is TGTGCCAGCAGCCCGGGACAGGGGGCCTTCTATGGCTACACCTTC.

This chain links TRBV10-2 with TRBJ2-1; maybe TRBD2 (5 bases). The ends were cut back, 2 bases at V and 3 bases at J, with 8 bases in the middle. This CDR3 contains 14 residues. In germline, CDR1 is WSHSY, CDR2 SAAADI. The CDR3 DNA sequence: TGCGCCAGCAGTGAGCTAGCTGTCTACAATGAGCAGTTCTTC. It translates to CASSELAVYNEQFF.

A single count supports this clone. Written as DNA, the CDR3 is TGCGCCAGCAGCCAAGGAGAGGCTATAACCTATCAGCCCCAGCATTTT. Protein sequence: CASSQGEAITYQPQHF. J is TRBJ1-5 and V is TRBV4-1, with unresolved D. The germline V and J ends were trimmed by 1 base and 5 bases, with 15 bases remaining between them. CDR3 size: 16 residues. Germline V lookup: CDR1 MGHRA, CDR2 YSYEKL.